The rows below give T cell receptor beta chains drawn from one sample of a study of shared clonotypes between healthy human individuals. Data came from immunoSEQ multiplex PCR; TCRdb stores just in-frame clones and leaves some out. The data show under 1,100,000 clones, 60% to 80% seen once. The sequenced material came from memory CD4+ T cells sorted from blood. These receptors were obtained from a man between 18 and 29 years old in good health. CDR3s include the opening cysteine and the closing phenylalanine or tryptophan. D genes are given only for firm matches. The size of a clone is reported for some rows only, either as once, few or many, or as a class for expanded clones.

>TRBV9|NA|TRBJ1-5|NA
CASSVRLGRGKSNQPQHF
TGTGCCAGCAGCGTCCGACTTGGGAGGGGAAAGAGCAATCAGCCCCAGCATTTT
>TRBV6-5|NA|TRBJ2-1|NA
CASSSRVGSYNEQFF
TGTGCCAGCAGTTCGCGGGTGGGCTCCTACAATGAGCAGTTCTTC
>TRBV10-3|TRBD1|TRBJ2-3|NA
CAISDWDSTLSTDTQYF
TGTGCCATCAGTGATTGGGACAGTACATTAAGCACAGATACGCAGTATTTT
>TRBV5-6|TRBD1|TRBJ2-5|NA
CASSRGQEETQYF
TGTGCCAGCAGCCGAGGACAGGAAGAGACCCAGTACTTC
>TRBV21-1|NA|TRBJ2-7|NA
CASRGEPYEQYF
TGTGCCAGCAGAGGAGAGCCCTACGAGCAGTACTTC
>TRBV4-1|TRBD1|TRBJ1-4|NA
CASSQTNRGRGNEKLFF
TGCGCCAGCAGCCAAACGAACAGGGGAAGGGGAAATGAAAAACTGTTTTTT
>TRBV28|NA|TRBJ1-5|NA
CASSTTDSNQPQHF
TGTGCCAGCAGCACGACAGATAGCAATCAGCCCCAGCATTTT
>TRBV7-9|NA|TRBJ2-1|once
CASSPPDPRSYNEQFF
TGTGCCAGCAGCCCCCCGGATCCCCGCTCCTACAATGAGCAGTTCTTC
>TRBV5-1|NA|TRBJ2-5|NA
CASSLVPLASQETQYF
TGCGCCAGCAGCTTGGTTCCCTTGGCGAGCCAAGAGACCCAGTACTTC
>TRBV14|TRBD2|TRBJ2-3|NA
CASSQRGREGSDDTQYF
TGTGCCAGCAGCCAGCGGGGGCGGGAGGGGAGTGACGATACGCAGTATTTT
>TRBV7-6|NA|TRBJ1-2|NA
CASSLVTSGAGYTF
TGTGCCAGCAGCTTAGTAACATCAGGGGCCGGCTACACCTTC
>TRBV6-5|NA|TRBJ2-7|NA
CASTYSSRENYEQYF
TGTGCCAGCACCTACTCGTCCAGAGAAAACTACGAGCAGTACTTC
>TRBV2|NA|TRBJ1-1|NA
CASIRVRNTEAFF
TGTGCCAGCATTCGGGTTCGGAACACTGAAGCTTTCTTT
>TRBV15|NA|TRBJ2-2|NA
CATSKPTHTGELFF
TGTGCCACCAGCAAACCCACGCACACCGGGGAGCTGTTTTTT
>TRBV7-8|NA|TRBJ2-1|once
CASSLTLSSSYNEQFF
TGTGCCAGCAGCTTAACTCTATCCTCCTCCTACAATGAGCAGTTCTTC
>TRBV14|NA|TRBJ2-7|NA
CASSRVPGTTISFYEQYF
TGTGCCAGCAGCCGTGTTCCCGGGACCACAATCTCCTTCTACGAGCAGTACTTC